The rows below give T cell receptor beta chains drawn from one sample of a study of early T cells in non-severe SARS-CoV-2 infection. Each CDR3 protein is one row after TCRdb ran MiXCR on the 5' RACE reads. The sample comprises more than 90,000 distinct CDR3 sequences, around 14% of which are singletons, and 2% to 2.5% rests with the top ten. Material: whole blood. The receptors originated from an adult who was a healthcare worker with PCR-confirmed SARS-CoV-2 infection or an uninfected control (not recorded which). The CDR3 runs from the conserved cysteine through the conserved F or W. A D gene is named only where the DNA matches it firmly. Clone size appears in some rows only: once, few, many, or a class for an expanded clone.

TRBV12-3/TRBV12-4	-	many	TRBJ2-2	CASRRDGQPGELFF	TGTGCCAGCAGACGGGACGGGCAACCCGGGGAGCTGTTTTTT
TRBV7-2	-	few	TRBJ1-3	CASSLEVGRESNF	TGTGCCAGCAGCTTAGAGGTGGGGCGGGAGAGTAATTTT
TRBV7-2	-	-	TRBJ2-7	CASSFRQFSSYEQYF	TGTGCCAGCAGCTTCCGACAGTTTAGCTCCTACGAGCAGTACTTC
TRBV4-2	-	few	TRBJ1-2	CASSQVDQSGYGYTF	TGTGCCAGCAGCCAAGTCGATCAGAGTGGCTATGGCTACACCTTC
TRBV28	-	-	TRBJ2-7	CASSLKGPAYEQYF	TGTGCCAGCAGTTTAAAGGGACCGGCCTACGAGCAGTACTTC
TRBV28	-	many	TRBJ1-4	CASSPTWGESHEKLFF	TGTGCCAGCAGTCCGACGTGGGGAGAGAGTCATGAAAAACTGTTTTTT
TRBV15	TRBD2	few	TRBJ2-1	CATSPGGPSNEQFF	TGTGCCACCAGTCCGGGGGGGCCAAGCAATGAGCAGTTCTTC
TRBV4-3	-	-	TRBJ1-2	CASSHSTGNGGYTF	TGCGCCAGCAGCCACTCGACAGGCAACGGTGGCTACACCTTC
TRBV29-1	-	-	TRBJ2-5	CSLGAGETQYF	TGCAGCTTAGGGGCTGGAGAGACCCAGTACTTC
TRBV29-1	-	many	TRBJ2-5	CSFRAYQETQYF	TGCAGCTTTAGGGCCTACCAAGAGACCCAGTACTTC
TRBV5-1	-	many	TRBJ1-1	CASSLSPTPGTEAFF	TGCGCCAGCAGCTTGTCCCCTACTCCCGGGACTGAAGCTTTCTTT
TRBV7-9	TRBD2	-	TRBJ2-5	CASSAWTSGGSQETQYF	TGTGCCAGCAGCGCCTGGACTAGCGGGGGTTCCCAAGAGACCCAGTACTTC
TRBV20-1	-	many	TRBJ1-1	CSARRGQGAFF	TGCAGTGCTAGGAGGGGACAAGGGGCTTTCTTT
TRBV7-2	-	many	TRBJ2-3	CASSFRGPGDTQYF	TGTGCCAGCAGCTTTAGGGGCCCGGGAGATACGCAGTATTTT
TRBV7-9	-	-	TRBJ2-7	CASSLGADEQYF	TGTGCCAGCAGCTTAGGGGCCGACGAGCAGTACTTC
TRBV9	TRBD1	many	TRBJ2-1	CASSVGQGMGKQFF	TGTGCCAGCAGCGTTGGACAGGGTATGGGAAAGCAGTTCTTC
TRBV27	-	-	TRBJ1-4	CASRPWVATNEKLFF	TGTGCCAGCCGTCCCTGGGTTGCAACTAATGAAAAACTGTTTTTT
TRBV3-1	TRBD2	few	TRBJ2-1	CASSQRLAGGYYNEQFF	TGTGCCAGCAGCCAAAGACTAGCGGGGGGCTACTACAATGAGCAGTTCTTC
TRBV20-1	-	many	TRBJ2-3	CSARTARGPWGTQYF	TGCAGTGCTAGGACCGCGCGGGGGCCTTGGGGTACGCAGTATTTT
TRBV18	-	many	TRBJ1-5	CASSPEVGNSNQPQHF	TGTGCCAGCTCACCGGAGGTGGGTAATAGCAATCAGCCCCAGCATTTT
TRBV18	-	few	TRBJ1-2	CASSPSGGDYGYTF	TGTGCCAGCTCACCGTCGGGGGGGGACTATGGCTACACCTTC
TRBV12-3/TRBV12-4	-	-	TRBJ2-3	CASRHTDTDTQYF	TGTGCCAGCAGACATACAGACACAGATACGCAGTATTTT
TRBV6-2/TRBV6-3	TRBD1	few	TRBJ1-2	CASSFIQGVLVYGYTF	TGTGCCAGCAGTTTCATACAGGGGGTGCTGGTCTATGGCTACACCTTC
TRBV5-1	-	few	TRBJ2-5	CASRPGSPQETQYF	TGCGCCAGCAGGCCAGGGAGTCCCCAAGAGACCCAGTACTTC
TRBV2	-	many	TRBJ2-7	CASTAADSYEQYF	TGTGCCAGCACGGCCGCCGACAGCTACGAGCAGTACTTC
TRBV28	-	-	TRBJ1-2	CASSLNKRGYTF	TGTGCCAGCAGTTTGAACAAGCGGGGCTACACCTTC
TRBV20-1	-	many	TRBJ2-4	CSARDSLAKNIQYF	TGCAGTGCTAGAGACAGTCTAGCCAAAAACATTCAGTACTTC